One and the same sample provided the 11 T cell receptor beta chains below, sequenced in a study of cytomegalovirus exposure and HLA in healthy donors. This PCR relied on a set of 60 Vbeta primers and 13 Jbeta primers. The protocol was immunoSEQ multiplex PCR, while the TCRdb copy is restricted to in-frame clones and leaves out a portion. The sample consists of 100,000 to 150,000 clones, 78% of them appearing once. Specimen: PBMCs. The source is a female donor in good health and CMV-seronegative.

This chain uses TRBV6-6 with TRBJ1-5, with D perhaps TRBD1 (5 bases). The CDR3 has 15 amino acids. With 6 bases removed from V and 0 bases from J, the gap between germline ends came to 12 bases. CDR1 is MNHNY, CDR2 SVGAGI, per germline (reference sequence). The CDR3 nucleotides are TGTGCCAGCAGCCAGGACACCTATAGCAATCAGCCCCAGCATTTT. Protein product: CASSQDTYSNQPQHF.

The gene calls are TRBV7-9 and TRBJ2-7; D remains ambiguous. V lost 5 bases and J 0 bases, leaving 20 bases between the germline ends. The CDR3 extends over 17 amino acids. The V gene's germline CDR1 is SEHNR and CDR2 FQNEAQ (reference sequence). The CDR3 spells CASSPPRSAPPSYEQYF. The DNA of the CDR3 is TGTGCCAGCAGCCCCCCTAGGTCAGCGCCACCCTCCTACGAGCAGTACTTC.

V is TRBV6-1 and J is TRBJ1-4; a weak D match, TRBD1 (5 bases). Germline CDR1 MNHNS, CDR2 SASEGT. The CDR3 runs 15 residues. Trimming cost V 2 bases and J 3 bases, with 10 bases left between them. CDR3 sequence: CASSELGASNEKLFF. As DNA, the CDR3 is TGTGCCAGCAGTGAATTAGGGGCCTCTAATGAAAAACTGTTTTTT.

The rearrangement joins TRBV11-3 to TRBJ2-2; a weak D match, TRBD2 (6 bases). The germline CDR1 and CDR2 sequences are SGHNT and YENEEA. The CDR3 length is 13 residues. The V and J ends lost 3 bases and 6 bases respectively, with 8 bases between them. CDR3 region: CASSLTSAGELFF. The CDR3 region has the DNA TGTGCCAGCAGCTTGACTAGTGCCGGGGAGCTGTTTTTT.

V usage is TRBV4-3 and J usage is TRBJ2-6, with TRBD2 matching over 7 bases. V shed 0 bases and J 2 bases; nucleotides not matched to a gene: 1. The CDR3 covers 16 residues. The germline gives CDR1 LGHNA, CDR2 YSLEER. The CDR3 nucleotides are TGCGCCAGCAGCCAAGAGGCGGGGGCTGGGGCCAACGTCCTGACTTTC. This sequence encodes CASSQEAGAGANVLTF.

The chain employs TRBV7-9 and TRBJ2-1, with 9 bases matching TRBD2. V lost 2 bases, J lost 6 bases, and 5 bases stayed unmatched. This CDR3 has 15 residues. Germline lookup yields CDR1 SEHNR and CDR2 FQNEAQ (reference sequence). In DNA, the CDR3 is TGTGCCAGCAGCTTAATAGGGACTAGCAGCAATGAGCAGTTCTTC. It encodes CASSLIGTSSNEQFF.

This chain connects TRBV27 to TRBJ2-7; D is uncertain. The CDR3 extends over 13 amino acids. Trimming removed 4 bases at V and 1 base at J, with 8 bases between. Germline CDR1 reads MNHEY; CDR2 reads SMNVEV (reference sequence). The CDR3 sequence: CASSSPLSYEQYF. The CDR3, as DNA: TGTGCCAGCAGTTCCCCCCTATCCTACGAGCAGTACTTC.

This chain uses TRBV5-5 with TRBJ1-5, with D tentatively TRBD1 (5 bases). The germline V gene encodes CDR1 SGHKS and CDR2 YYEKEE (reference sequence). The CDR3 is made up of 15 amino acids. Trimming removed 0 bases from V and 5 bases from J, with 12 bases in between. CDR3 nucleotide sequence: TGTGCCAGCAGCTTGGGCGCAGGGTATTATCAGCCCCAGCATTTT. Translated: CASSLGAGYYQPQHF.

V is TRBV27 and J is TRBJ1-2; TRBD1 matches at 7 bases. The CDR3 sequence is 14 residues long. Germline V gene data show CDR1 as MNHEY and CDR2 as SMNVEV (reference sequence). With V trimmed by 5 bases and J by 4 bases, 7 bases remained unmatched. The CDR3 nucleotides read TGTGCCAGCAGTCCCCGACAGGGAGGCTATGGCTACACCTTC. This sequence encodes CASSPRQGGYGYTF.

The V gene is TRBV4-1, the J gene TRBJ2-1; 7 positions match TRBD1. The J segment lost 10 bases and the V segment lost 5 bases, leaving 5 bases of the junction unmatched. Germline assignment: CDR1 MGHRA and CDR2 YSYEKL. The length of the CDR3 is 12 residues. Here the CDR3 reads CASSATGAEQFF. The DNA of the CDR3 is TGCGCCAGCAGCGCAACAGGGGCCGAGCAGTTCTTC.

The chain has TRBV15 and TRBJ2-7; 8 positions match TRBD2. The junction had 5 bases not matched to a gene; V was cut back by 1 base and J by 3 bases. The CDR3 is made up of 15 amino acids. CDR1 LNHNV and CDR2 YYDKDF come from the germline V gene (reference sequence). DNA of the CDR3: TGTGCCACCAGCAGAGTCGGGACTAGTAACTACGAGCAGTACTTC. It encodes CATSRVGTSNYEQYF.